This is a list of T cell receptor beta chains from one sample in a study of CD4 T cell repertoires in COVID-19. For these receptors, no antigen is known. Libraries were prepared by immunoSEQ multiplex PCR; TCRdb keeps only in-frame clonotypes and omits some of them. The top ten clones hold 10% of a sample with some 710 clones, about 7.9% of them seen once. The specimen was circulating follicular helper CD4+ T cells, cultured in vitro, collected after recovery from COVID-19. These receptors all stem from a human donor who had COVID-19. CDR3s include the opening cysteine and the closing phenylalanine or tryptophan. The order of the fields is clone size, J gene, V gene, D gene, CDR3 DNA, CDR3 protein. A D gene is named only where the DNA matches it firmly. The size of a clone is reported for some rows only, either as once, few or many, or as a class for expanded clones.

clone size: NA; J gene: TRBJ2-6; V gene: TRBV18; D gene: TRBD2; CDR3 DNA: TGTGCCAGCTCGGATACTAGCGGGGGCGCCTCTGGGGCCAACGTCCTGACTTTC; CDR3 protein: CASSDTSGGASGANVLTF
clone size: large; J gene: TRBJ2-2; V gene: TRBV10-3; D gene: TRBD1; CDR3 DNA: TGTGCCATCAGTGGGACAGGGATGGCCGGGGAGCTGTTTTTT; CDR3 protein: CAISGTGMAGELFF
clone size: large; J gene: TRBJ1-1; V gene: TRBV10-3; D gene: NA; CDR3 DNA: TGTGCCATCAGTGATCTGGGAGATACCACTGAAGCTTTCTTT; CDR3 protein: CAISDLGDTTEAFF
clone size: medium-sized; J gene: TRBJ2-3; V gene: TRBV7-9; D gene: TRBD1; CDR3 DNA: TGTGCCAGCAGCGGACAGGGGAGCACAGATACGCAGTATTTT; CDR3 protein: CASSGQGSTDTQYF
clone size: medium-sized; J gene: TRBJ2-3; V gene: TRBV11-2; D gene: TRBD2; CDR3 DNA: TGTGCCAGCAGCCTGGGACTAGCGGGACTAGATACGCAGTATTTT; CDR3 protein: CASSLGLAGLDTQYF
clone size: medium-sized; J gene: TRBJ2-5; V gene: TRBV7-2; D gene: NA; CDR3 DNA: TGTGCCAGCAGCGCGGGCCAGAGGGGCGGAGAGACCCAGTACTTC; CDR3 protein: CASSAGQRGGETQYF
clone size: medium-sized; J gene: TRBJ1-1; V gene: TRBV3-1/TRBV3-2; D gene: NA; CDR3 DNA: TGTGCCAGCAGCCAAGATCAGGGAAACACTGAAGCTTTCTTT; CDR3 protein: CASSQDQGNTEAFF
clone size: NA; J gene: TRBJ1-6; V gene: TRBV6-6; D gene: NA; CDR3 DNA: TGTGCCAGCAGTTACCAAGAGATTAATTCACCCCTCCACTTT; CDR3 protein: CASSYQEINSPLHF
clone size: NA; J gene: TRBJ2-2; V gene: TRBV4-2; D gene: NA; CDR3 DNA: TGTGCCAGCAGCCAAGAGGGAATCGGAATCGGGGAGCTGTTTTTT; CDR3 protein: CASSQEGIGIGELFF
clone size: large; J gene: TRBJ2-3; V gene: TRBV2; D gene: NA; CDR3 DNA: TGTGCCAGCAGTGACGGCACAGATACGCAGTATTTT; CDR3 protein: CASSDGTDTQYF
clone size: once; J gene: TRBJ2-5; V gene: TRBV19; D gene: TRBD2; CDR3 DNA: TGTGCCAGTAGTAGCCCCGCGGGGGGGGGACAAGAGACCCAGTACTTC; CDR3 protein: CASSSPAGGGQETQYF
clone size: large; J gene: TRBJ2-1; V gene: TRBV4-3; D gene: NA; CDR3 DNA: TGCGCCAGCAGCCAAGAAGGCTTTGTCAGCTCCTACAATGAGCAGTTCTTC; CDR3 protein: CASSQEGFVSSYNEQFF
clone size: medium-sized; J gene: TRBJ2-2; V gene: TRBV5-1; D gene: TRBD2; CDR3 DNA: TGCGCCAGCAGCTTGGCCACTAGCGGGAGGGCCCCCACCGGGGAGCTGTTTTTT; CDR3 protein: CASSLATSGRAPTGELFF
clone size: medium-sized; J gene: TRBJ1-5; V gene: TRBV7-9; D gene: NA; CDR3 DNA: TGTGCCAGCAGCTTGACACAGGGTCGGGGCAATCAGCCCCAGCATTTT; CDR3 protein: CASSLTQGRGNQPQHF
clone size: medium-sized; J gene: TRBJ1-2; V gene: TRBV7-2; D gene: NA; CDR3 DNA: TGTGCCAGCAGCTTAGACGGGGCAAAAGGTGGCTACACCTTC; CDR3 protein: CASSLDGAKGGYTF
clone size: large; J gene: TRBJ1-1; V gene: TRBV7-2; D gene: NA; CDR3 DNA: TGTGCCAGCAGCTTGGGACGTAGAAACACTGAAGCTTTCTTT; CDR3 protein: CASSLGRRNTEAFF
clone size: large; J gene: TRBJ1-2; V gene: TRBV6-1; D gene: TRBD1; CDR3 DNA: TGTGCCAGCAGTGAAGCGGGAGTAAGGACAGGGACAATGAGCTACACCTTC; CDR3 protein: CASSEAGVRTGTMSYTF
clone size: medium-sized; J gene: TRBJ2-3; V gene: TRBV19; D gene: TRBD2; CDR3 DNA: TGTGCCAGTAGTAAAGGTAGCGGGGGCACAGATACGCAGTATTTT; CDR3 protein: CASSKGSGGTDTQYF
clone size: large; J gene: TRBJ1-2; V gene: TRBV12-3/TRBV12-4; D gene: NA; CDR3 DNA: TGTGCCAGCAGTTTCGTGGGGTTGGAGGGCTACACCTTC; CDR3 protein: CASSFVGLEGYTF
clone size: large; J gene: TRBJ1-5; V gene: TRBV7-2; D gene: NA; CDR3 DNA: TGTGCCAGCAGCCTGAGCTATCACAGGGGCAATCAGCCCCAGCATTTT; CDR3 protein: CASSLSYHRGNQPQHF
clone size: medium-sized; J gene: TRBJ1-1; V gene: TRBV4-1; D gene: NA; CDR3 DNA: TGCGCCAGCAGCCTTGGCCAGGTTGGGGACACTGAAGCTTTCTTT; CDR3 protein: CASSLGQVGDTEAFF
clone size: NA; J gene: TRBJ2-1; V gene: TRBV30; D gene: NA; CDR3 DNA: TGTGCCTGGATCCCCAGGGGGAGGCTCTACAATGAGCAGTTCTTC; CDR3 protein: CAWIPRGRLYNEQFF
clone size: large; J gene: TRBJ1-1; V gene: TRBV2; D gene: TRBD1; CDR3 DNA: TGTGCCAGCACTAGACAGGGAAAGACTGAAGCTTTCTTT; CDR3 protein: CASTRQGKTEAFF
clone size: medium-sized; J gene: TRBJ2-1; V gene: TRBV18; D gene: TRBD2; CDR3 DNA: TGTGCCAGCTCACGCGCTAGCGGGTTATCCTACAATGAGCAGTTCTTC; CDR3 protein: CASSRASGLSYNEQFF
clone size: NA; J gene: TRBJ1-5; V gene: TRBV6-6; D gene: NA; CDR3 DNA: TGTGCCAGCAGTTATCCAGAATTCAATCAGCCCCAGCATTTT; CDR3 protein: CASSYPEFNQPQHF
clone size: NA; J gene: TRBJ2-4; V gene: TRBV5-1; D gene: NA; CDR3 DNA: TGCGCCAGCAGCTTGGTGGCAGAGACCAAAAACATTCAGTACTTC; CDR3 protein: CASSLVAETKNIQYF
clone size: NA; J gene: TRBJ1-1; V gene: TRBV29-1; D gene: NA; CDR3 DNA: TGCAGCGTTGAAAAGAAGGAGAACACTGAAGCTTTCTTT; CDR3 protein: CSVEKKENTEAFF
clone size: large; J gene: TRBJ1-1; V gene: TRBV6-6; D gene: NA; CDR3 DNA: TGTGCCAGCAGTTACTCGGAGGCGAACACTGAAGCTTTCTTT; CDR3 protein: CASSYSEANTEAFF
clone size: large; J gene: TRBJ2-7; V gene: TRBV18; D gene: NA; CDR3 DNA: TGTGCCAGCTCACCTTCTCCGGGACAAAGCCACGAGCAGTACTTC; CDR3 protein: CASSPSPGQSHEQYF
clone size: medium-sized; J gene: TRBJ2-3; V gene: TRBV10-3; D gene: TRBD2; CDR3 DNA: TGTGCCATCAGTGAGTTTAGCGGGCGTGGCACAGATACGCAGTATTTT; CDR3 protein: CAISEFSGRGTDTQYF
clone size: medium-sized; J gene: TRBJ2-1; V gene: TRBV30; D gene: TRBD2; CDR3 DNA: TGTGCCTGGAGTGTATTTCTAGCGGGAGTTACCTCCTACAATGAGCAGTTCTTC; CDR3 protein: CAWSVFLAGVTSYNEQFF
clone size: medium-sized; J gene: TRBJ2-7; V gene: TRBV28; D gene: TRBD1; CDR3 DNA: TGTGCCAGCAGTTTAACGGACAGGTCACGCGAGCAGTACTTC; CDR3 protein: CASSLTDRSREQYF
clone size: medium-sized; J gene: TRBJ1-2; V gene: TRBV19; D gene: NA; CDR3 DNA: TGTGCCAGTAGTATAACTGGAGCTAACTATGGCTACACCTTC; CDR3 protein: CASSITGANYGYTF
clone size: large; J gene: TRBJ2-7; V gene: TRBV19; D gene: NA; CDR3 DNA: TGTGCCAGTAGTATTGGTGTCACAATATACGAGCAGTACTTC; CDR3 protein: CASSIGVTIYEQYF
clone size: NA; J gene: TRBJ1-1; V gene: TRBV28; D gene: TRBD1; CDR3 DNA: TGTGCCAGCAGCCAGGGACAGGGGCGAGGTGAAGCTTTCTTT; CDR3 protein: CASSQGQGRGEAFF